This is a list of T cell receptor beta chains from one sample in a study of control samples from healthy donors and cancer patients. Assay: immunoSEQ multiplex PCR; the TCRdb copy retains only in-frame clones and omits some. The table records 150,000 to 200,000 clones, about 90% of them present only once. The sample comprised blood. These receptors were collected from a man aged 25-45 years in good health. Each CDR3 is given with its conserved first and last residue. A D gene is named only where the DNA matches it firmly. Size tells how often a clone was seen (once, few, many) or the class of an expanded clone, and some rows leave it out.

CDR3 DNA	CDR3 protein	J gene	D gene	clone size	V gene	CDR3 length
TGTGCCAGTAGTTCCGCGACTAGCGGGGGTAATGAGCAGTTCTTC	CASSSATSGGNEQFF	TRBJ2-1	TRBD2	.	TRBV19	15
TGTGCCAGTAGAAAGACAGACACTGAAGCTTTCTTT	CASRKTDTEAFF	TRBJ1-1	.	.	TRBV19	12
TGTGCCACCAGCAGAGCTCCCGGGACAGGGAAATCACCCCTCCACTTT	CATSRAPGTGKSPLHF	TRBJ1-6	TRBD1	.	TRBV15	16
TGTGCCTCAAAACAGGGGAATGCGAACACCGGGGAGCTGTTTTTT	CASKQGNANTGELFF	TRBJ2-2	TRBD1	once	TRBV19	15
TGTGCCAGTAGGGAACAGGGCGTGAACACTGAAGCTTTCTTT	CASREQGVNTEAFF	TRBJ1-1	.	once	TRBV19	14
TGTGCCAGTAGTATCACAGGGCCTAGCAATCAGCCCCAGCATTTT	CASSITGPSNQPQHF	TRBJ1-5	.	.	TRBV19	15
TGTGCCAGCAGCCGCGACAGGAACTATGGCTACACCTTC	CASSRDRNYGYTF	TRBJ1-2	.	.	TRBV7-2	13
TGTGCCAGCAGCTCAGAACAGGGCTATGGCTACACCTTC	CASSSEQGYGYTF	TRBJ1-2	.	.	TRBV7-8	13
TGTGCCAGCAGTTTGAGGGACACTGAAGCTTTCTTT	CASSLRDTEAFF	TRBJ1-1	.	.	TRBV28	12
TGTGCCAGCAGTTCTCTAGGGGGGGTGGGCACAGATACGCAGTATTTT	CASSSLGGVGTDTQYF	TRBJ2-3	.	.	TRBV6-5	16
TGTGCCAGCAGGGGAAATCAGCCCCAGCATTTT	CASRGNQPQHF	TRBJ1-5	.	.	TRBV2	11
TGCGCCAGCAGCCTCGTACCGTCGACAGTCCAAGAGACCCAGTACTTC	CASSLVPSTVQETQYF	TRBJ2-5	.	.	TRBV4-1	16
TGTGCCAGTAGTTCACTAGCGGGAGGTGGGGAGACCCAGTACTTC	CASSSLAGGGETQYF	TRBJ2-5	TRBD2	.	TRBV19	15
TGTGCCAGCAGCCAACTAGCGGGGGGATCCGGGGAGCTGTTTTTT	CASSQLAGGSGELFF	TRBJ2-2	TRBD2	once	TRBV3-1/TRBV3-2	15
TGTGCCAGCAGCCCGAATCTCCTCCCCGGGGAGCTGTTTTTT	CASSPNLLPGELFF	TRBJ2-2	.	.	TRBV11-2	14
TGTGCCAGCAGCGCACTAGGCTCCGGGGGGACTGAAGCTTTCTTT	CASSALGSGGTEAFF	TRBJ1-1	.	once	TRBV9	15
TGTGCCAGCAGCTTAGGGATGAACACTGAAGCTTTCTTT	CASSLGMNTEAFF	TRBJ1-1	.	.	TRBV7-3	13
TGCGCCAGCAGCATCCGACCCGGCGAGCAGTACTTC	CASSIRPGEQYF	TRBJ2-7	.	.	TRBV4-3	12
TGTGCCAGCAGTTTACCGGGACAGGGACTACAAGAGACCCAGTACTTC	CASSLPGQGLQETQYF	TRBJ2-5	TRBD1	.	TRBV28	16
TGTGCCAGCAGTCTTAGCGGGAGGAACACCGGGGAGCTGTTTTTT	CASSLSGRNTGELFF	TRBJ2-2	TRBD2	.	TRBV14	15